These 8 T cell receptor beta chains originate from one sample sequenced in a study of sequential checkpoint blockade in melanoma. Generated by immunoSEQ multiplex PCR, the TCRdb table keeps only in-frame clones and is missing some. The profile shows around 41,000 clones, about nine tenths of them singletons. Treatment of the sample: randomized to nivolumab then ipilimumab (arm A) or the reverse (arm B). Sequenced here: CD8+ T cells sorted from blood (inferred from file names), sampled from a patient given nivolumab and ipilimumab in sequence. The receptor source for this set is a human donor with melanoma.

The chain employs TRBV7-9 and TRBJ2-6; no clear D. This CDR3 spans 14 amino acids. From germline, CDR1 is SEHNR and CDR2 FQNEAQ (reference sequence). Trimming pared 1 base from V and 4 bases from J, leaving 5 bases between. CDR3 in amino acids: CASSLVSGANVLTF. In DNA, the CDR3 is TGTGCCAGCAGCTTAGTATCGGGGGCCAACGTCCTGACTTTC.

V usage is TRBV7-9 and J usage is TRBJ2-3; 8 nucleotides line up with TRBD2. Trimming removed 5 bases from V and 2 bases from J; junction bases left unmatched: 9. This CDR3 contains 16 residues. CDR1 SEHNR and CDR2 FQNEAQ come from the germline V gene (reference sequence). CDR3 DNA sequence: TGTGCCAGCAGCGGGACTAGTTCAATTTTCACAGATACGCAGTATTTT. This codes for CASSGTSSIFTDTQYF.

This sequence joins TRBV19 and TRBJ2-3; unclear D gene. This CDR3 is 13 amino acids long. V was pared by 7 bases and J by 5 bases, with 13 bases between. Looked up from germline, CDR1 is LNHDA and CDR2 is SQIVND (reference sequence). CDR3 sequence: CASTSRPRDTQYF. The CDR3 nucleotides are TGTGCCAGTACCTCCAGGCCCCGAGATACGCAGTATTTT.

The chain joins TRBV7-9 to TRBJ2-2; 8 bases fit TRBD2. Germline CDR1 is SEHNR and CDR2 is FQNEAQ (reference sequence). The CDR3 runs 15 residues. The V and J ends lost 5 bases and 5 bases, in that order; junction bases with no gene match: 7. The CDR3 DNA sequence: TGTGCCAGCAGCCACGTCTCGGGAGGGACCGGGGAGCTGTTTTTT. It is translated as CASSHVSGGTGELFF.

J is TRBJ2-7 and V is TRBV7-6; TRBD1 matches at 9 bases. Germline CDR1 is SGHVS and CDR2 is FNYEAQ. J was trimmed by 3 bases and V by 1 base; bases with no gene match: 4. The CDR3 runs to 15 residues. CDR3 nucleotides: TGTGCCAGCAGCTTAGGGGGGGACAGGGACTACGAGCAGTACTTC. Protein: CASSLGGDRDYEQYF.

The chain combines TRBV29-1 with TRBJ2-2, with 11 bases that match TRBD2. This CDR3 region has 15 residues. V was clipped by 4 bases and J by 0 bases; unmatched bases: 1. Germline-derived CDR1 and CDR2 are SQVTM and ANQGSEA. CDR3: CSVASGRTNTGELFF. CDR3 in DNA: TGCAGCGTTGCTAGCGGGAGGACGAACACCGGGGAGCTGTTTTTT.

This clone has only one observation. The chain combines TRBV7-3 with TRBJ2-1, with D unclear. Per germline, CDR1 SGHTA and CDR2 FQGTGA. CDR3 length equals 14 residues. Trimming took 2 bases from V and 4 from J, leaving 9 bases between them. CDR3 residues: CASSLSQIYNEQFF. CDR3 DNA: TGTGCCAGCAGCTTATCTCAGATATACAATGAGCAGTTCTTC.

The CDR3 DNA is TGCGCCAGCAGTGGGACAGGGAGTCCTGGCTACACCTTC. Protein sequence: CASSGTGSPGYTF. The V call is TRBV10-2, the J call TRBJ1-2, with 8 bases fitting TRBD1. Germline assignment: CDR1 WSHSY and CDR2 SAAADI. CDR3 length: 13 amino acids. The V segment lost 4 bases and the J segment 7 bases; nucleotides outside the gene matches: 5.